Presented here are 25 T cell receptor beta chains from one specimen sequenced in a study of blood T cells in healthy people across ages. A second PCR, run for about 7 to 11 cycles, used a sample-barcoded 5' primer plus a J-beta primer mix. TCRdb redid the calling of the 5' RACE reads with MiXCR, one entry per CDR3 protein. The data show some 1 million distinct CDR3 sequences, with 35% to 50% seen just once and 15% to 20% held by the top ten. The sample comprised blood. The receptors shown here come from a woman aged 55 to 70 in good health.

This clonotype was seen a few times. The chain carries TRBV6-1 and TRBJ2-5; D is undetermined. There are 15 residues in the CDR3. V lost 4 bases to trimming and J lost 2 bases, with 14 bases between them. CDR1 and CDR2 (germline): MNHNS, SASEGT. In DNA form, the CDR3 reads TGTGCCAGCAGTGTGGACCCGGGTCTACAAGAGACCCAGTACTTC. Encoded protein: CASSVDPGLQETQYF.

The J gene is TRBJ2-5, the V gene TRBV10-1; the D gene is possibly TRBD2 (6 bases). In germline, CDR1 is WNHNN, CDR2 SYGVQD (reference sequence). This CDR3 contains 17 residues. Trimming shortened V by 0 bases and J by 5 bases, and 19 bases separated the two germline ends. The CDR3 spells CASSESSGSALRETQYF. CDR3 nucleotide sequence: TGCGCCAGCAGTGAGTCGTCCGGGAGTGCCCTTAGGGAGACCCAGTACTTC.

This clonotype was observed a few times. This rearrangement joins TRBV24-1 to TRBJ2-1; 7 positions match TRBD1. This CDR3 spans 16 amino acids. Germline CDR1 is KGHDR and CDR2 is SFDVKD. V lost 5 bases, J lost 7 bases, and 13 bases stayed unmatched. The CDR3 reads CATSAPDRARGNEQFF. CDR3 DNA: TGTGCCACCAGTGCCCCAGACAGGGCCAGGGGGAATGAGCAGTTCTTC.

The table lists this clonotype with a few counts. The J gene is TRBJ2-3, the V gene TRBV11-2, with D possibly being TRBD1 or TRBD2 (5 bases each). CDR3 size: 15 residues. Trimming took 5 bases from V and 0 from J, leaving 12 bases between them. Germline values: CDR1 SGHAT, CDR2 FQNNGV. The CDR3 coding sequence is TGTGCCAGCAGCCCACTCGGGGCTAGCACAGATACGCAGTATTTT. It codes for CASSPLGASTDTQYF.

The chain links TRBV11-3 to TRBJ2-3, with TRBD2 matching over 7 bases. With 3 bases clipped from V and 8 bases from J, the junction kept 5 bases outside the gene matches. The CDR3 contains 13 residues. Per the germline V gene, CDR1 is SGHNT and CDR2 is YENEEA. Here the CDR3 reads CASSLLSGGTQYF. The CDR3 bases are TGTGCCAGCAGCTTGTTATCGGGGGGTACGCAGTATTTT.

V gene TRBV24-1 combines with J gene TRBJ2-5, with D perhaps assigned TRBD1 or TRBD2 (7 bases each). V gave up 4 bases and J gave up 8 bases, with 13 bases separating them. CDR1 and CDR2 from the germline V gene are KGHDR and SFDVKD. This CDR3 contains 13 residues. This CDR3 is CATSEARGGTQYF. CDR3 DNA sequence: TGTGCCACCAGTGAGGCCAGGGGGGGCACCCAGTACTTC.

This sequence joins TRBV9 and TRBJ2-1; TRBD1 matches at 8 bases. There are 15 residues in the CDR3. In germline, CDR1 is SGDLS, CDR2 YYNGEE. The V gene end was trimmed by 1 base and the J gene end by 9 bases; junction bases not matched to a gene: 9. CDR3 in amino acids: CASSVQGAGYGEQFF. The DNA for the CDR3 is TGTGCCAGCAGCGTACAGGGGGCGGGTTACGGTGAGCAGTTCTTC.

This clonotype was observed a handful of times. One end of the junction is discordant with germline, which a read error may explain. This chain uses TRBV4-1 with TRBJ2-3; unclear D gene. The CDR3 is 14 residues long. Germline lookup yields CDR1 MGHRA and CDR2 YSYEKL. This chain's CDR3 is CASSRLGSRDTQYF. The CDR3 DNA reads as TGCGCCAGCAGCCGACTCGGAAGCAGAGATACGCAGTATTTT.

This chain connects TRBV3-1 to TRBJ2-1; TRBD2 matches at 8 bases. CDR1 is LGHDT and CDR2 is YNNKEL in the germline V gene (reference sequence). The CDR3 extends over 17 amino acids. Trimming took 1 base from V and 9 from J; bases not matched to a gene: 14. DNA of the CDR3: TGTGCCAGCAGCCAAGGTTTTGCGGGAGGAATCCAGGGTGAGCAGTTCTTC. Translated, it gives CASSQGFAGGIQGEQFF.

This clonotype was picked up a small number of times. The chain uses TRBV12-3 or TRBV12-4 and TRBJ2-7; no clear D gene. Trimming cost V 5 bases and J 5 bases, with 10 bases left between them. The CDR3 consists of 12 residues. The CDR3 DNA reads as TGTGCCAGCAGTACTGTGGGCCACGAGCAGTACTTC. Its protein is CASSTVGHEQYF.

The CDR3 is CASSRMNGELFF. Here the CDR3 DNA reads TGTGCCAGCAGCCGGATGAACGGGGAGCTGTTTTTT. The chain employs TRBV7-3 and TRBJ2-2; D not resolved. The CDR3 contains 12 residues. Trimming removed 5 bases at V and 7 bases at J, with 8 bases between. Looked up from germline, CDR1 is SGHTA and CDR2 is FQGTGA.

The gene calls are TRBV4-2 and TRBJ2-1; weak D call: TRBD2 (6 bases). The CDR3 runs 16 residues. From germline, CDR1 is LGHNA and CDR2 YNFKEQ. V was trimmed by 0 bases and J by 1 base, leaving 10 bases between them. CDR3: CASSQERDSSYNEQFF. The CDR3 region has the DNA TGTGCCAGCAGCCAAGAGAGGGACTCATCCTACAATGAGCAGTTCTTC.

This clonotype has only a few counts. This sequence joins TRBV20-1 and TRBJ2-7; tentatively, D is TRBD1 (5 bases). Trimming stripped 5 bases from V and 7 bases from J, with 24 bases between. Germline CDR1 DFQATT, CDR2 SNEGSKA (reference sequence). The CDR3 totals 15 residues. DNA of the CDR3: TGCAGTGCTCCAGATACGGCCAGGGCAACAAAGGAGCAGTACTTC. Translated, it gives CSAPDTARATKEQYF.

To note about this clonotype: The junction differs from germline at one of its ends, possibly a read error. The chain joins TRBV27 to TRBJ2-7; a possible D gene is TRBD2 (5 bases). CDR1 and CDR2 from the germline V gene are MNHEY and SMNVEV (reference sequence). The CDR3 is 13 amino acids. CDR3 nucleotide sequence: TGTGCCAGCAGTAGAGGGAGCTCCTACGGGCAGTACTTC. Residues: CASSRGSSYGQYF.

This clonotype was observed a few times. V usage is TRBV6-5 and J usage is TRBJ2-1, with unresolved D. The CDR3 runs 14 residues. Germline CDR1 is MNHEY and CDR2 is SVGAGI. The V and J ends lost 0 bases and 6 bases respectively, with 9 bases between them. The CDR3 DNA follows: TGTGCCAGCAGTTACTCCCTAGTAGCCAATGAGCAGTTCTTC. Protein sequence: CASSYSLVANEQFF.

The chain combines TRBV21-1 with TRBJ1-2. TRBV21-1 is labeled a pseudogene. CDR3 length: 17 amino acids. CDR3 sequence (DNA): TGTGCCAGCAGCACAATGCACTACGGGACGTCTAACTATGGCTACACCTTC. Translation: CASSTMHYGTSNYGYTF.

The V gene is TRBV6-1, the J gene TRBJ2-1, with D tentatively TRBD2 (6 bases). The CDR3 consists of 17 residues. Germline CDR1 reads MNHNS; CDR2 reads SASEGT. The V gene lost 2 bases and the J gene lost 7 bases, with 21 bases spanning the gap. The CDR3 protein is CASSEQSLRGSGNEQFF. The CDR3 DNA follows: TGTGCCAGCAGTGAACAGTCTCTCCGGGGGAGTGGAAATGAGCAGTTCTTC.

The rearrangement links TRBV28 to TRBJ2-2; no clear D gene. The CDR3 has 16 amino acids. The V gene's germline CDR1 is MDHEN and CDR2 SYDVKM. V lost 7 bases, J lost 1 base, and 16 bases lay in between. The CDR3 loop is CASMLPIAENTGELFF. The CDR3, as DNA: TGTGCCAGCATGTTACCCATCGCAGAGAACACCGGGGAGCTGTTTTTT. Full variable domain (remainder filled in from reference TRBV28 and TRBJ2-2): DVKVTQSSRYLVKRTGEKVFLECVQDMDHENMFWYRQDPGLGLRLIYFSYDVKMKEKGDIPEGYSVSREKKERFSLILESASTNQTSMYLCASMLPIAENTGELFFGEGSRLTVL.

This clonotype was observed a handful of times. The CDR3 here is CSACGRTTNTDTQYF. The CDR3 bases are TGCAGTGCATGCGGCAGGACTACCAACACAGATACGCAGTATTTT. The chain combines TRBV20-1 with TRBJ2-3; D might be TRBD2 (6 bases). Trimming removed 6 bases from V and 2 bases from J, with 18 bases in between. This CDR3 region has 15 residues. CDR1 and CDR2 (germline): DFQATT, SNEGSKA (reference sequence).

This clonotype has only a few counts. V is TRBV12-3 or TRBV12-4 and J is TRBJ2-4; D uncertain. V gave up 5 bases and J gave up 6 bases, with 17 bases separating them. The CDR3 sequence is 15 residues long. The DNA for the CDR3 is TGTGCCAGCAGTAACCCCTCGGCACCAGGAAACATTCAGTACTTC. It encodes CASSNPSAPGNIQYF.

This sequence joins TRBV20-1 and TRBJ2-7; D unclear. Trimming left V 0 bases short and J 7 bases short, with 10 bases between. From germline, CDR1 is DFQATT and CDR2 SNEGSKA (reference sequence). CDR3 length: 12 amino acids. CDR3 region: CSAREEAEEQYF. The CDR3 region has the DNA TGCAGTGCTAGAGAAGAGGCAGAGGAGCAGTACTTC.

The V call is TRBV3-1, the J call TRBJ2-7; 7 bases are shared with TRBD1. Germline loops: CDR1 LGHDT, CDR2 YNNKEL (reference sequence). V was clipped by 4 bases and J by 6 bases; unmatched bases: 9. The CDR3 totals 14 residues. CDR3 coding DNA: TGTGCCAGCAGCCGACTACAGGGGCTCCCCGAGCAGTACTTC. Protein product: CASSRLQGLPEQYF.

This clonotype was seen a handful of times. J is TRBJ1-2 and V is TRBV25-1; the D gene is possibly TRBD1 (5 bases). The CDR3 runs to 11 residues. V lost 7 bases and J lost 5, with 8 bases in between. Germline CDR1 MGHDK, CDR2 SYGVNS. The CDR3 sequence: CASKDSYGYTF. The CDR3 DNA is TGTGCCAGCAAAGACAGTTATGGCTACACCTTC.

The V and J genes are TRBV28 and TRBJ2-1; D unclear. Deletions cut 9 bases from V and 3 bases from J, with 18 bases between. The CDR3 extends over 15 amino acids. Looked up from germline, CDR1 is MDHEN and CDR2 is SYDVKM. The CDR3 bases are TGTGCCAGTCGACCGGGTTGGTGGCACTACAATGAGCAGTTCTTC. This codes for CASRPGWWHYNEQFF.

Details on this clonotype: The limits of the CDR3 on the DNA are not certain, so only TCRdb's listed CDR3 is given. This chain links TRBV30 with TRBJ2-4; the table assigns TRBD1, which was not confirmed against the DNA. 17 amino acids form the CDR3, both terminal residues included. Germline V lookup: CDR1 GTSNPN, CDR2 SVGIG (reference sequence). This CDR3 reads CAWSVGAGALAKNIQCF.